There are a few counts of the clone carrying this T cell receptor (beta chain). Assay used: immunoSEQ multiplex PCR; TCRdb lists only in-frame clones, some missing. The sample lists about 460,000 clones, around 77% seen once, with 12% in the top ten. The sample is drawn from a study of shared clonotypes between healthy human individuals. The TCR was taken from a woman aged 40-49 years in good health. Some clones in this sample may be carry-over from other donors' samples. Source material: PBMCs.

The CDR3 protein is CASYTGGAGNTIYF. CDR3 nucleotide sequence: TGTGCCAGTTACACCGGAGGGGCTGGAAACACCATATATTTT. The chain uses TRBV7-2 and TRBJ1-3, with a tentative D call TRBD1 (5 bases). Trimming cost V 9 bases and J 2 bases, with 14 bases left between them. This CDR3 region has 14 residues. Per germline, CDR1 SGHTA and CDR2 FQGNSA.